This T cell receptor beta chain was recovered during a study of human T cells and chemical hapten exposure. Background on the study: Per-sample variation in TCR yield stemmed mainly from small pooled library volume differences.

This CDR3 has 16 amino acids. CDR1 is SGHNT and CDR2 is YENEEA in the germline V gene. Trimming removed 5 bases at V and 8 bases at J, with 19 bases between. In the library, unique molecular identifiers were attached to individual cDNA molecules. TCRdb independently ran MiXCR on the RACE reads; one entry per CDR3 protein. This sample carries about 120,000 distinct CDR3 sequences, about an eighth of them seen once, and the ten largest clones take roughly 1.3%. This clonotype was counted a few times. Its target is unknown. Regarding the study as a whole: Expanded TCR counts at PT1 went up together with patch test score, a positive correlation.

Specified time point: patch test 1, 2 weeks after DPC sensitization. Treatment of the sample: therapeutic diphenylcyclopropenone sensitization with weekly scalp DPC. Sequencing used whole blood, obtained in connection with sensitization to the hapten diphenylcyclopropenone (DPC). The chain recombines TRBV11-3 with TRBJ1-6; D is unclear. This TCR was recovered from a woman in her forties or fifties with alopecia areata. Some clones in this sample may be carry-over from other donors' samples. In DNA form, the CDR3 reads TGTGCCAGCAGCCCCGTCGTTCGGGAGATCGATTCACCCCTCCACTTT. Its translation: CASSPVVREIDSPLHF.